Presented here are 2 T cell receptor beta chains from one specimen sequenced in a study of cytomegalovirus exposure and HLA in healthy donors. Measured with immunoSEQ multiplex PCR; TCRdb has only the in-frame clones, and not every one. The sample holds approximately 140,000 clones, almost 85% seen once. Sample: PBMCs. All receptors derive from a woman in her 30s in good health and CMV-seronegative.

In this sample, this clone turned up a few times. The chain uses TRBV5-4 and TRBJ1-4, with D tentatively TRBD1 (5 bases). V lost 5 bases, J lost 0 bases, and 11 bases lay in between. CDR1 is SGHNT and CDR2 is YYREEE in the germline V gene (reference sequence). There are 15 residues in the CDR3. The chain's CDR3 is CASSRTGTTNEKLFF. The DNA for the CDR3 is TGTGCCAGCAGTCGCACAGGTACAACTAATGAAAAACTGTTTTTT.

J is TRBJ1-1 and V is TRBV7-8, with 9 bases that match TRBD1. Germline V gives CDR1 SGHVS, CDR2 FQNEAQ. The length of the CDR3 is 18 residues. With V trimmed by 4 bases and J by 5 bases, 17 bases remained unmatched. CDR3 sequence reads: CASSSRGGTGNRKTEAFF. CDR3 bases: TGTGCCAGCAGCTCTAGGGGCGGGACAGGGAATAGGAAAACTGAAGCTTTCTTT.